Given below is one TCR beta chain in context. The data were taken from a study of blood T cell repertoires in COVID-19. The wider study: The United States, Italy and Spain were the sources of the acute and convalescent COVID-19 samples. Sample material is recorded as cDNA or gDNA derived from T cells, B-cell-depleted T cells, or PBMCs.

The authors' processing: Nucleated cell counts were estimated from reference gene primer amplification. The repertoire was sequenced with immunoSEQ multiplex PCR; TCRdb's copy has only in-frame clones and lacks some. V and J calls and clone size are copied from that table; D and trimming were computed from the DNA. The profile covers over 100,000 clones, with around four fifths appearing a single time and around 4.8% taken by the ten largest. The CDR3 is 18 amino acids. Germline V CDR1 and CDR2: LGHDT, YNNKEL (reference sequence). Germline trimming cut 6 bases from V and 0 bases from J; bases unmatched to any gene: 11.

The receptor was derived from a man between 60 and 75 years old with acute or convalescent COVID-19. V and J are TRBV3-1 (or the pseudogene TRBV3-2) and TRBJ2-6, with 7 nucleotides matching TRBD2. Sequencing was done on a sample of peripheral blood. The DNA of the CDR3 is TGTGCCAGCAGTCCCGGGGGGTATGCCCACTCTGGGGCCAACGTCCTGACTTTC. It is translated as CASSPGGYAHSGANVLTF.